This TCR beta chain was identified during a study of radiotherapy plus CTLA-4 blockade in lung cancer. Study-wide points: Blood TCR clones of tumor origin expanded after radiotherapy plus ipilimumab.

Chemo-refractory metastatic non-small-cell lung cancer patients were treated with focal radiation plus CTLA-4 blockade with ipilimumab. The CDR3 contains 14 residues. Germline-derived CDR1 and CDR2 are SGHRS and YFSETQ. V dropped 4 bases and J dropped 4 bases, with 14 bases sitting between them. Regarding this clone: The antigen remains unidentified.

Produced via immunoSEQ multiplex PCR; TCRdb's table is partial and in-frame only. The sample comprises tens of thousands of clones, approximately 72% of which are singletons, and approximately 11% rests with the top ten. The sequencing used peripheral blood, collected from a patient treated with radiotherapy plus ipilimumab. The TCR originated in a human donor with non-small cell lung cancer who had stable disease on radiotherapy plus ipilimumab. The chain recombines TRBV5-1 with TRBJ1-2; TRBD1 might be the D (6 bases). CDR3 amino acids: CASSLQGDIYGYTF. The CDR3 DNA is TGCGCCAGCAGCCTACAAGGGGACATCTATGGCTACACCTTC. Drawing the rest from reference TRBV5-1 and TRBJ1-2, the complete variable domain is KAGVTQTPRYLIKTRGQQVTLSCSPISGHRSVSWYQQTPGQGLQFLFEYFSETQRNKGNFPGRFSGRQFSNSRSEMNVSTLELGDSALYLCASSLQGDIYGYTFGSGTRLTVV.